This TCR beta chain was documented in a study of cytomegalovirus exposure and HLA in healthy donors. Of note for this clone: Its antigen is unknown.

The PCR was carried out with 60 Vbeta primers and 13 Jbeta primers. TCRdb's table, derived via immunoSEQ multiplex PCR, lists solely in-frame clones and lacks some. The sample consists of about 90,000 clones, around 64% of them appearing once. General study points: Differences between HLA loci emerged in a later analysis of TCR association rates, with DRB1 most and HLA-C fewest. Later work associated 16,951 TCR beta sequences with HLA alleles at 0.05 false discovery rate. Excluded were some V segments that proved indistinguishable, including TRBV6-2 and TRBV6-3. A later analysis found that most CMV-associated TCR beta chains appeared HLA-restricted.

The V gene's germline CDR1 is SGDLS and CDR2 YYNGEE. CDR3 length equals 16 residues. Trimming removed 3 bases at V and 0 bases at J, with 15 bases between. Material for sequencing was PBMCs. V is TRBV9 and J is TRBJ1-1, with a weak D call TRBD1 (6 bases). The sequence was collected from a young man in good health and CMV-seronegative. Here the CDR3 DNA reads TGTGCCAGCAGCGCAGTTACGGGGACAATGAACACTGAAGCTTTCTTT. It is translated as CASSAVTGTMNTEAFF.